The clone carrying this T cell receptor (beta chain) was found a few times. The ends lost 4 bases at V and 5 bases at J; junction bases unmatched: 11. This CDR3 spans 16 amino acids. The germline CDR1 and CDR2 sequences are DFQATT and SNEGSKA (reference sequence). These data belong to a study of identical twins. TCRdb used MiXCR to reprocess the 5' RACE reads, holding one entry per CDR3 protein. The table has 450,000 or so distinct CDR3 sequences, 13% to 15% seen once. These data also featured in a second study, about yellow fever vaccine responses in identical twins.

The gene calls are TRBV20-1 and TRBJ2-7, with TRBD2 matching over 13 bases. Sequenced: CD4+ T cells sorted from blood. The origin of this receptor is a woman in her late teens or twenties in good health. DNA for the CDR3: TGCAGTGCTACCGGACTAGCGGGAGTTGTGGGCGACGAGCAGTACTTC. The encoded protein is CSATGLAGVVGDEQYF.